This entry is about one T cell receptor (beta chain). What it binds is unknown. The sample belongs to a study of cytomegalovirus exposure and HLA in healthy donors. Whole-study results and caveats: Presence/absence analysis assumed near-uniform sequencing depth across donors. As was reported, the classifier diagnosed cytomegalovirus status with high specificity and sensitivity.

The CDR3 covers 14 residues. Germline CDR1 and CDR2: GTSNPN and SVGIG (reference sequence). Germline trimming cut 6 bases from V and 4 bases from J; bases unmatched to any gene: 10. The primer mix had 60 Vbeta and 13 Jbeta primers. The repertoire was sequenced with immunoSEQ multiplex PCR; TCRdb's copy has only in-frame clones and lacks some. The table records about 140,000 clones, 60% to 80% of them present only once. The sequenced sample was PBMCs. The rearrangement uses TRBV30 and TRBJ2-3; 7 nucleotides line up with TRBD2. This TCR was recovered from a man between 18 and 35 years old in good health and CMV-seropositive. CDR3 sequence: CACTLAENSDTQYF. CDR3 sequence (DNA): TGTGCCTGCACCCTAGCGGAGAACTCAGATACGCAGTATTTT. The whole variable domain, remainder taken from reference TRBV30 and TRBJ2-3, is SQTIHQWPATLVQPVGSPLSLECTVEGTSNPNLYWYRQAAGRGLQLLFYSVGIGQISSEVPQNLSASRPQDRQFILSSKKLLLSDSGFYLCACTLAENSDTQYFGPGTRLTVL.